This T cell receptor (beta chain) was recorded in a study of cytomegalovirus exposure and HLA in healthy donors. Study-wide points: Some V segments (TRBV6-2 and TRBV6-3 among them) were excluded as indistinguishable.

There are 15 residues in the CDR3. CDR1 is LNHDA and CDR2 is SQIVND in the germline V gene (reference sequence). Trimming pared 3 bases from V and 4 bases from J, leaving 16 bases between. With 60 Vbeta and 13 Jbeta primers, the PCR was carried out. The protocol was immunoSEQ multiplex PCR, while the TCRdb copy is restricted to in-frame clones and leaves out a portion. In the table there are approximately 130,000 clones, 78% of which are singletons. This clone has only a few counts. What it binds is not known. This chain links TRBV19 with TRBJ2-7; possibly TRBD1 for D (6 bases). Sequenced input: PBMCs. The TCR comes from a woman in her thirties or forties in good health and CMV-seronegative. For the CDR3, the DNA is TGTGCCAGTAGTATTGGAACAGGGATGAGGTACGAGCAGTACTTC. Translating gives CASSIGTGMRYEQYF.